Below, 2 T cell receptor beta chains from the same sample are listed, as sequenced in a study of blood T cell repertoires in COVID-19. Method: immunoSEQ multiplex PCR; TCRdb's copy keeps in-frame clones and lacks some. The sample contains about 230,000 clones, over 70% of which appear only once. Sequenced: peripheral blood. The receptors come from a man older than 75 with acute or convalescent COVID-19.

The J gene is TRBJ2-5, the V gene TRBV7-8; 15 positions match TRBD2. Germline CDR1 reads SGHVS; CDR2 reads FQNEAQ. The CDR3 has 19 amino acids. V lost 6 bases to trimming and J lost 0 bases; unmatched junction nucleotides: 11. CDR3 residues: CASSRRWTSGREHQETQYF. The DNA for the CDR3 is TGTGCCAGCAGTCGTCGATGGACTAGCGGGAGGGAGCACCAAGAGACCCAGTACTTC. Supplemented by reference TRBV7-8 and TRBJ2-5, the full variable domain reads GAGVSQSPRYKVAKRGQDVALRCDPISGHVSLFWYQQALGQGPEFLTYFQNEAQLDKSGLPSDRFFAERPEGSVSTLKIQRTQQEDSAVYLCASSRRWTSGREHQETQYFGPGTRLLVL.

The chain employs TRBV5-1 and TRBJ1-4, with 9 bases matching TRBD1. CDR3 length equals 17 residues. The V segment lost 4 bases and the J segment 7 bases; nucleotides outside the gene matches: 14. Per the germline V gene, CDR1 is SGHRS and CDR2 is YFSETQ. CDR3 sequence: CASSPQVQGANPEKLFF. The CDR3 DNA sequence: TGCGCCAGCAGCCCCCAGGTACAGGGGGCGAACCCTGAAAAACTGTTTTTT.